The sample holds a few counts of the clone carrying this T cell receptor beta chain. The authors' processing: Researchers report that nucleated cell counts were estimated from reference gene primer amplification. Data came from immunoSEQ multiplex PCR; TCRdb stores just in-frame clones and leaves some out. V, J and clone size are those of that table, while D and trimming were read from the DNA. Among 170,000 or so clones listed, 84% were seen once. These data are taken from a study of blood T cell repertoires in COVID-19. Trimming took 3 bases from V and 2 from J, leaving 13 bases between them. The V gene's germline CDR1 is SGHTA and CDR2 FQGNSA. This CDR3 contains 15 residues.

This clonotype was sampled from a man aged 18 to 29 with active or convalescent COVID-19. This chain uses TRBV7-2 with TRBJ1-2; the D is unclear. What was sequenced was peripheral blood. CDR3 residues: CASSLNIAMNYGYTF. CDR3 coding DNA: TGTGCCAGCAGCTTGAATATAGCCATGAACTATGGCTACACCTTC.